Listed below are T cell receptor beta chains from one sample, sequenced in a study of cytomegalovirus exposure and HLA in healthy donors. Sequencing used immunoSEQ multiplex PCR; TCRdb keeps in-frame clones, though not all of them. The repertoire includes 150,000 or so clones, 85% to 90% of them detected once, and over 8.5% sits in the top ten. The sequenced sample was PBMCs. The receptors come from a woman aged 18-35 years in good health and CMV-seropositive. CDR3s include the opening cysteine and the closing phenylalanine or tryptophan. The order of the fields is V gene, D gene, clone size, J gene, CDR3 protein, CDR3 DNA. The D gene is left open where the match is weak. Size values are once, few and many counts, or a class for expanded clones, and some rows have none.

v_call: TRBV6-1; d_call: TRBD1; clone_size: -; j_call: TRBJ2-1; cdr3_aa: CASRRTGVNEQFF; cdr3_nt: TGTGCCAGCAGGAGAACAGGGGTCAATGAGCAGTTCTTC
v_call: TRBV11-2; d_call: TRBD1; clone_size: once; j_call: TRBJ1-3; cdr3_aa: CASSRQGSGNTIYF; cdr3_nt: TGTGCCAGCAGCCGACAGGGCTCTGGAAACACCATATATTTT
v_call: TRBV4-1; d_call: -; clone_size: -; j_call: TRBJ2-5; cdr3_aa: CASSQAVRETQYF; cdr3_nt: TGCGCCAGCAGCCAAGCTGTGAGGGAGACCCAGTACTTC
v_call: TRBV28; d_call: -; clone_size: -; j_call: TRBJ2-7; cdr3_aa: CASSLNQGNPYEQYF; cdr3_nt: TGTGCCAGCAGTCTAAATCAGGGGAACCCCTACGAGCAGTACTTC
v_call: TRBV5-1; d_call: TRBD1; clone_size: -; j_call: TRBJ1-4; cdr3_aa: CASSLDTGGNEKLFF; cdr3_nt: TGCGCCAGCAGCTTGGATACAGGGGGCAATGAAAAACTGTTTTTT
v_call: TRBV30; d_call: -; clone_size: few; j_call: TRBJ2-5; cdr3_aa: CAWSVRGETQYF; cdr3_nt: TGTGCCTGGAGTGTAAGGGGGGAGACCCAGTACTTC
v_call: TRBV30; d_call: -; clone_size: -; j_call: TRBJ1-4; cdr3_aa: CAWMRSGTIQKLFF; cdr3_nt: TGTGCCTGGATGAGATCCGGGACTATACAAAAACTGTTTTTT
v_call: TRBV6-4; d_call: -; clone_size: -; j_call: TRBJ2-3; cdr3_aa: CASSDSSSSYTDTQYF; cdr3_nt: TGTGCCAGCAGTGACTCGAGCTCCTCCTACACAGATACGCAGTATTTT
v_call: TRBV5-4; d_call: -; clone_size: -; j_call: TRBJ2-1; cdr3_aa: CASSLTQGGRDEQFF; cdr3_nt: TGTGCCAGCAGCTTGACCCAAGGGGGACGGGATGAGCAGTTCTTC
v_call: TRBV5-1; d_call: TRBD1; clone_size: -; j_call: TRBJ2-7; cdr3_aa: CASSWGQGIFYEQYF; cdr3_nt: TGCGCCAGCAGCTGGGGACAGGGAATCTTCTACGAGCAGTACTTC
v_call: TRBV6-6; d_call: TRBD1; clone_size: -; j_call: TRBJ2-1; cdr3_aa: CASSYSRQGAYNEQFF; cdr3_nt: TGTGCCAGCAGTTACTCGAGGCAGGGGGCGTACAATGAGCAGTTCTTC
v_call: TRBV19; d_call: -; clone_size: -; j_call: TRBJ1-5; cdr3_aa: CASSTSQGGQPQHF; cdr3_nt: TGTGCCAGTAGTACGTCACAGGGTGGTCAGCCCCAGCATTTT
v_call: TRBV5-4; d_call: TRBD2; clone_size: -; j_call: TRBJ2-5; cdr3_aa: CASSLGLAGSQKETQYF; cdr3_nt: TGTGCCAGCAGCTTGGGGCTAGCGGGGTCGCAAAAAGAGACCCAGTACTTC